This TCR beta chain was observed in a study of shared clonotypes between healthy human individuals. Findings of the study overall: Shared clonotypes: about 4.6% naive CD4, 3.5% to 4% naive CD8, about 2.5% memory CD4, approximately 0.4% memory CD8.

The repertoire was sequenced with immunoSEQ multiplex PCR; TCRdb's copy has only in-frame clones and lacks some. The profile shows over a million clones, about 96% of them singletons. About this clone: Its antigen is still unknown.

Germline V lookup: CDR1 KGHSH, CDR2 LQKENI. The CDR3 has 14 residues. Trimming pared 8 bases from V and 5 bases from J, leaving 16 bases between. The chain links TRBV18 to TRBJ1-5; D perhaps matches TRBD1 (6 bases). This sequence was found in a man younger than 40 in good health. The sequenced sample was naive CD4+ T cells sorted from blood. Subset specified: CD45RA+ positively selected. The CDR3 DNA reads TGTGCCAGCGGACCGGACAGACCTTATCAGCCCCAGCATTTT. Translated: CASGPDRPYQPQHF.